What follows is one T cell receptor (beta chain) and its context. The sample belongs to a study of T-cell memory formation after mild COVID-19. The length of the CDR3 is 15 residues. V dropped 5 bases and J dropped 4; count of bases not matched to a gene: 11. In TCRdb, the 5' RACE reads were re-called with MiXCR into one record per CDR3 protein. The table records roughly 130,000 distinct CDR3 sequences, roughly 6% of them present only once. This chain connects TRBV12-3 or TRBV12-4 to TRBJ2-7; 7 bases line up with TRBD2. The sequence was collected from an adult woman who had mild COVID-19 (a few samples of this study predate the infection). Cell type and time point are not known. Sequenced material: PBMCs or a T cell subset sorted from them (not recorded which). The CDR3 coding sequence is TGTGCCAGCAGTCCACGTAGACTAGCAGGGTACGAGCAGTACTTC. Its translation is CASSPRRLAGYEQYF.